This T cell receptor beta chain was sequenced for a study of regulatory T cells in long-lasting Graves disease. This CDR3 has 14 amino acids. Germline values: CDR1 SNHLY, CDR2 FYNNEI. V lost 3 bases and J lost 7; bases outside the gene matches: 4. According to the study, TCR beta libraries were built with iRepertoire HTBI primers and CDR3-region Arm-PCR. TCRdb redid the calling of the multiplex PCR reads with MiXCR, one entry per CDR3 protein. This table has approximately 480,000 distinct CDR3 sequences, 16% appearing once. Time point in this sample: newly diagnosed GD, antithyroid drugs for less than 3 months. Following extraction of RNA from PBMCs, that RNA was used to make the TCR library. Many counts were recorded for this clonotype. The same sample was also studied in work on T cells in Graves' hyperthyroidism and ophthalmopathy.

The source was peripheral blood mononuclear cells (PBMCs), collected at new diagnosis, from a patient treated with antithyroid drugs. The TCR comes from a man in his forties with Graves disease. The genes are TRBV2 and TRBJ1-4, with 8 bases lining up with TRBD1. CDR3 in amino acids: CASSETGAGEKLFF. CDR3 nucleotides: TGTGCCAGCAGTGAGACAGGGGCTGGTGAAAAACTGTTTTTT.